This T cell receptor (beta chain) was identified in a study of radiation and T cells in renal cell carcinoma. Time point specified: baseline pretreatment blood. The treatment is: 15 Gy SBRT to primary tumor, nephrectomy 4 weeks later. Clear cell pathology was present in this patient's renal cell carcinoma. Assay: immunoSEQ multiplex PCR; the TCRdb copy retains only in-frame clones and omits some. The table records around 94,000 clones, around 88% of them present only once. With 6 bases clipped from V and 5 bases from J, the junction kept 9 bases outside the gene matches. Germline CDR1 and CDR2: MNHNS and SASEGT. The CDR3 length is 14 residues. As concerns this clone: The antigen is unknown.

Study observations and caveats: In blood, top tumor clones expanded by 2 weeks, shrinking by 4.

This sample comprised blood, obtained from a patient whose treatment included radiotherapy and nephrectomy. This TCR derives from a man aged 50 to 60 with renal cell carcinoma. This sequence joins TRBV6-1 and TRBJ2-5, with TRBD1 matching over 7 bases. The CDR3 DNA follows: TGTGCCAGCAGGGGCGGACAGGTGTGGGAGACCCAGTACTTC. Its protein product is CASRGGQVWETQYF.